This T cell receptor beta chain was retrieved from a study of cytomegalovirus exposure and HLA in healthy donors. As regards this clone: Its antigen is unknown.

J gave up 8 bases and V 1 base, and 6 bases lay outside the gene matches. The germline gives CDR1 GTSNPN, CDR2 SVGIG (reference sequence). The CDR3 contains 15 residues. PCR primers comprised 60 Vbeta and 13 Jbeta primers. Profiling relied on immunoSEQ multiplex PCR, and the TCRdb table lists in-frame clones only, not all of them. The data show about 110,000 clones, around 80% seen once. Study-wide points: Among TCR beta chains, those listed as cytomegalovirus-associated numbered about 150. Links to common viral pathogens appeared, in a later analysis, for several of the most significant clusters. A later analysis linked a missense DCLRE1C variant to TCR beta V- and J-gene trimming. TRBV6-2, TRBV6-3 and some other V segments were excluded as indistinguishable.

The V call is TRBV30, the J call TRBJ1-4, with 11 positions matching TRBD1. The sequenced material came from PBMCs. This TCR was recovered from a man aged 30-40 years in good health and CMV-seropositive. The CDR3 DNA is TGTGCCTGGAGTGACGGACAGGGGGCGAAGGAAAAACTGTTTTTT. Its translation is CAWSDGQGAKEKLFF.